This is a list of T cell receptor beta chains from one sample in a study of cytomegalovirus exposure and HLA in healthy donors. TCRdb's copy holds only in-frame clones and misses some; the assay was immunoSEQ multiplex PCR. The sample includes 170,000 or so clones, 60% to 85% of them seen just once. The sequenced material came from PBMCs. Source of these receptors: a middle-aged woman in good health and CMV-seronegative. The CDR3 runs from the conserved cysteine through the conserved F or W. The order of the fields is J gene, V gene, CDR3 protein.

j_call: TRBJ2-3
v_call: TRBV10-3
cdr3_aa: CAISESVTSTDTQYF

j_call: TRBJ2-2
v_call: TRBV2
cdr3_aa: CASSDANTGELFF

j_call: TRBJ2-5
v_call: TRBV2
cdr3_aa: CASSGSAGGARETQYF

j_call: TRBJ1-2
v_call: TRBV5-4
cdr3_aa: CASSPDGNYGYTF

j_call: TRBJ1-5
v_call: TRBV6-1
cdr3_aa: CASSEMRGHNQPQHF

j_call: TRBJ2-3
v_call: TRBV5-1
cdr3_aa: CASSSSPGGQGDTQYF

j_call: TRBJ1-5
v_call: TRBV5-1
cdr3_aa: CASSEGGIRNQPQHF

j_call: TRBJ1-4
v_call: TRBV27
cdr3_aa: CASSRQGRDEKLFF

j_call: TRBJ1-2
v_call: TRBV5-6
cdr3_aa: CASSLFSGIFRGYTF

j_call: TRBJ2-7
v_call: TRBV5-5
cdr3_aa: CASSLAYASYEQYF

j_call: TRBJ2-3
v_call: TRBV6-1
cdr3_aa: CASSRDRGPDTQYF

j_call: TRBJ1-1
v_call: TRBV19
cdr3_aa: CASSVEGAETEAFF

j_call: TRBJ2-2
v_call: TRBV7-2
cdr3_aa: CASSFSSGSGELFF

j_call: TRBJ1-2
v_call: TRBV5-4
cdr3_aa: CASSLGPATANYGYTF

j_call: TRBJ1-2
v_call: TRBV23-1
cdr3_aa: CASRGDEGYGYTF

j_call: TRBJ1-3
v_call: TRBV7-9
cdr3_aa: CASSLDELGGNTIYF

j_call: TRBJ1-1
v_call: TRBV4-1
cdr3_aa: CASSPPYGQGDFEAFF

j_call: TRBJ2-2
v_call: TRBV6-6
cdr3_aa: CASTPRRGDTGELFF

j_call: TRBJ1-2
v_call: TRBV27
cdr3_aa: CASSPGQGALGYTF

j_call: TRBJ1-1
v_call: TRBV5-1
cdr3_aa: CASSLEPGGSDYTEAFF

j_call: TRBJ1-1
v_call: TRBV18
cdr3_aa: CASSPDPGHKEAFF

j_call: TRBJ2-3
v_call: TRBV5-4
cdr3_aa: CASSQLATTDTQYF

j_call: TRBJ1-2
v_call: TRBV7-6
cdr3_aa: CASSLSPGNYGYTF

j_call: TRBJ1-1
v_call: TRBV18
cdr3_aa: CASSPPSGTGGIKPEAFF

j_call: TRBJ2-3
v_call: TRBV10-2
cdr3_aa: CASYASDTQYF

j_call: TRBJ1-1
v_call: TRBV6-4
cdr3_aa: CASREQGFATEAFF

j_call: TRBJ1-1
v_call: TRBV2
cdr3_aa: CASSEGGGRGISEAFF